Listed here are 15 T cell receptor beta chains from one sample, sequenced in a study of shared clonotypes between healthy human individuals (dated by TCRdb to 2018 to 2021). Libraries came from the immunoSEQ multiplex PCR assay. TCRdb retrieved this table from immuneACCESS and kept in-frame rearrangements only. Not all clones are present; in checked studies, unresolved V genes account for under half, and no reason is known for the remainder. This sample gives 2.3 million or so clones in total; 85% to 95% of them show up just once. Jointly, the top ten make up roughly 0.36% of the sample. Material for sequencing was naive CD4+ T cells from PBMCs. This specimen's cell subset or site label, per the study, means: CD45RA+ positively selected. Receptors were obtained from a man younger than 35 in good health. Some clones in this sample may be carry-over from other donors' samples.

This chain links TRBV5-1 with TRBJ2-1; no firm D call. Trimming pared 1 base from V and 3 bases from J, leaving 8 bases between. The germline V gene has CDR1 SGHRS and CDR2 YFSETQ. The CDR3 consists of 14 residues. The CDR3 DNA reads TGCGCCAGCAGCTTGTCTCCCTTCTACAATGAGCAGTTCTTC. It yields the protein CASSLSPFYNEQFF. The full variable domain, in which reference TRBV5-1 and TRBJ2-1 provide the parts outside the CDR3, is KAGVTQTPRYLIKTRGQQVTLSCSPISGHRSVSWYQQTPGQGLQFLFEYFSETQRNKGNFPGRFSGRQFSNSRSEMNVSTLELGDSALYLCASSLSPFYNEQFFGPGTRLTVL.

This rearrangement joins TRBV27 to TRBJ2-6; D may be TRBD1 (6 bases). The germline V gene has CDR1 MNHEY and CDR2 SMNVEV (reference sequence). There are 16 residues in the CDR3. The V end was cut by 7 bases, the J end by 0 bases, with 13 bases between. CDR3 DNA: TGTGCCAGCACCCGACAGGCTAGCTCTGGGGCCAACGTCCTGACTTTC. This sequence encodes CASTRQASSGANVLTF.

The table lists this clone with a count of one. The genes are TRBV28 and TRBJ2-7; TRBD2 agrees at 10 bases. Germline CDR1 reads MDHEN; CDR2 reads SYDVKM. CDR3 length equals 16 residues. The trim removed 2 bases at V and 5 bases at J, leaving 9 bases unmatched. Here the CDR3 DNA reads TGTGCCAGCAGTTTACCCCCCACTAGCGGGACCCACGAGCAGTACTTC. Translating gives CASSLPPTSGTHEQYF.

The chain combines TRBV7-2 with TRBJ2-7, with 10 bases identical to TRBD2. Trimming cost V 1 base and J 6 bases; bases outside gene matches: 6. The CDR3 is made up of 15 amino acids. CDR1 is SGHTA and CDR2 is FQGNSA in the germline V gene. CDR3 DNA sequence: TGTGCCAGCAGCTTAGAAGCGGGAGGGCGTCGCGAGCAGTACTTC. Protein product: CASSLEAGGRREQYF.

This chain's CDR3 is CASSMGAGGETQYF. In DNA, the CDR3 is TGTGCCAGCAGCATGGGGGCAGGCGGGGAGACCCAGTACTTC. V is TRBV5-4 and J is TRBJ2-5; D possibly corresponds to TRBD1 (6 bases). CDR3 length: 14 residues. V lost 4 bases and J lost 5, with 15 bases in between. Germline V gene sequence: CDR1 SGHNT, CDR2 YYREEE (reference sequence). Supplemented by reference TRBV5-4 and TRBJ2-5, the full variable domain reads ETGVTQSPTHLIKTRGQQVTLRCSSQSGHNTVSWYQQALGQGPQFIFQYYREEENGRGNFPPRFSGLQFPNYSSELNVNALELDDSALYLCASSMGAGGETQYFGPGTRLLVL.

The sample holds one count of this clone. The V and J genes are TRBV5-4 and TRBJ2-1, with 15 bases aligning to TRBD2. Germline CDR1 reads SGHNT; CDR2 reads YYREEE (reference sequence). This CDR3 is built from 18 residues. V lost 4 bases, J lost 4 bases, and 9 bases stayed unmatched. The CDR3 loop reads CASSPPGLAGGRYNEQFF. The CDR3 nucleotides are TGTGCCAGCAGCCCCCCGGGACTAGCGGGAGGAAGGTACAATGAGCAGTTCTTC.

The chain joins TRBV28 to TRBJ1-1; perhaps TRBD1 as D (5 bases). Looked up from germline, CDR1 is MDHEN and CDR2 is SYDVKM. There are 11 residues in the CDR3. Trimming shortened V by 6 bases and J by 13 bases, and 15 bases separated the two germline ends. Here the CDR3 DNA reads TGTGCCAGCAGCAACCAGGGTGTCGATTTCTTT. This gives the protein CASSNQGVDFF.

Written as DNA, the CDR3 is TGTGCCAGCTCACCAGAGGGACTCTCTGGAAACACCATATATTTT. This encodes CASSPEGLSGNTIYF. The chain combines TRBV18 with TRBJ1-3, with D possibly matching TRBD1 (5 bases). Germline CDR1 is KGHSH and CDR2 is LQKENI. Trimming stripped 2 bases from V and 0 bases from J, with 8 bases between. The CDR3 has 15 residues.

The V call is TRBV7-2, the J call TRBJ2-1; a possible D gene is TRBD1 (6 bases). Trimming removed 7 bases at V and 6 bases at J, with 22 bases between. The CDR3 is made up of 16 amino acids. Germline V gene data show CDR1 as SGHTA and CDR2 as FQGNSA. The CDR3, as DNA: TGTGCCAGCACCGGGTTCGGAAGGGGGTGGGGCAATGAGCAGTTCTTC. Protein product: CASTGFGRGWGNEQFF.

This chain uses TRBV5-4 with TRBJ2-2; 11 positions match TRBD1. This CDR3 is built from 17 residues. CDR1 and CDR2 (germline): SGHNT, YYREEE (reference sequence). Unmatched junction bases numbered 8, after V lost 3 bases and J lost 4 bases. The CDR3: CASSSRDRGARTGELFF. CDR3 bases: TGTGCCAGCAGCTCCCGGGACAGGGGGGCCCGCACCGGGGAGCTGTTTTTT.

The genes are TRBV9 and TRBJ1-1; 7 bases align to TRBD1. The J segment lost 2 bases and the V segment lost 6 bases, leaving 4 bases of the junction unmatched. There are 13 residues in the CDR3. Per the germline V gene, CDR1 is SGDLS and CDR2 is YYNGEE. The CDR3 reads CASNRQGNTEAFF. CDR3 in DNA: TGTGCCAGCAACCGACAGGGAAACACTGAAGCTTTCTTT.

This clone was seen a single time. V is TRBV6-5 and J is TRBJ2-3; 11 bases line up with TRBD2. This CDR3 is built from 15 residues. V shed 6 bases, J shed 5 bases, and the junction held 7 bases outside the gene matches. Germline CDR1 MNHEY, CDR2 SVGAGI. The CDR3 nucleotides read TGTGCCAGCAGCCGCCTTGGACTAGCGGGAGATACGCAGTATTTT. Translated: CASSRLGLAGDTQYF.

The CDR3 DNA reads TGTGCCAGCAGCCCCGCCCGGTCCTACACAGATACGCAGTATTTT. This encodes CASSPARSYTDTQYF. The V and J genes are TRBV7-2 and TRBJ2-3; no reliable D call. Germline CDR1 is SGHTA and CDR2 is FQGNSA. This CDR3 spans 15 amino acids. With 5 bases removed from V and 2 bases from J, the gap between germline ends came to 14 bases.

This clone was counted once. The V gene is TRBV6-6, the J gene TRBJ1-2, with D tentatively TRBD1 (6 bases). Between the trimmed V and J ends, which lost 6 bases and 7 bases, there was a span of 15 bases. CDR3 length: 13 amino acids. Germline-derived CDR1 and CDR2 are MNHNY and SVGAGI (reference sequence). The CDR3: CASRVQGGSGYTF. The CDR3 nucleotides are TGTGCCAGCAGAGTACAGGGTGGCTCTGGCTACACCTTC.

This chain links TRBV30 with TRBJ1-2; D is unresolved. There are 13 residues in the CDR3. From germline, CDR1 is GTSNPN and CDR2 SVGIG (reference sequence). The V and J ends lost 5 bases and 7 bases respectively, with 17 bases between them. CDR3 coding DNA: TGTGCCTGGTCCGGTCAAGAAGGTTCTGGCTACACCTTC. Its protein is CAWSGQEGSGYTF.